These 12 T cell receptor beta chains came from one sample sequenced in a study of blood T cells in healthy people across ages. It was with a sample-barcoded 5' primer and a J-beta primer mix that a second PCR of roughly 7 to 11 cycles was run. From the 5' RACE reads, TCRdb called clonotypes with MiXCR, one entry per CDR3 protein. The data contain roughly 1,800,000 distinct CDR3 sequences, around 48% of them singletons. The sample consisted of blood. The receptors shown here come from a woman between 35 and 50 years old in good health.

This clonotype has just one count. Germline and junction disagree at one end, which may indicate a read error. The chain employs TRBV6-2 or TRBV6-3 and TRBJ2-5; 10 nucleotides align to TRBD1. From germline, CDR1 is MNHEY and CDR2 SVGEGT. The CDR3 extends over 18 amino acids. The CDR3 nucleotides read TGTGCCAGCAGTTACTCGCGAAGACAGGGGGCTTACCAAGAGACCCGGTACTTC. It codes for CASSYSRRQGAYQETRYF.

This chain connects TRBV24-1 to TRBJ2-7; 8 nucleotides match TRBD1. The closer fit of TRBJ2-5 to the DNA end suggests the J call may be wrong. The CDR3 spans 15 residues. Germline CDR1 KGHDR, CDR2 SFDVKD. The CDR3 spells CATSDLQTGDETQYF. The CDR3 DNA follows: TGTGCCACCAGTGATTTGCAGACAGGGGACGAGACCCAGTACTTC.

This clonotype was observed a handful of times. The chain links TRBV5-1 to TRBJ2-5; TRBD2 matches at 7 bases. The closer fit of TRBJ2-7 to the DNA end suggests the J call may be wrong. The CDR3 is 14 amino acids. Germline lookup yields CDR1 SGHRS and CDR2 YFSETQ. CDR3 bases: TGCGCCAGCAGCTCCGGACTAGTTAATGGCGAGCAGTACTTC. Translating it yields CASSSGLVNGEQYF.

This clonotype was counted only a few times. The CDR3 is CAISDLAGGYNEQFF. DNA for the CDR3: TGTGCCATCAGTGATCTAGCGGGGGGCTACAATGAGCAGTTCTTC. The chain employs TRBV10-3 and TRBJ2-1, with 11 bases fitting TRBD2. After removal of 3 bases from V and 3 bases from J, the junction contained 1 base not matched to a gene. Per germline, CDR1 ENHRY and CDR2 SYGVKD. The CDR3 contains 15 residues.

This sequence joins TRBV6-5 and TRBJ2-3; 10 bases fit TRBD2. The V segment lost 2 bases and the J segment 4 bases; nucleotides outside the gene matches: 12. The CDR3 contains 18 residues. Germline V gene data show CDR1 as MNHEY and CDR2 as SVGAGI. This CDR3 reads CASSYLRSGTSVADTQYF. CDR3 DNA: TGTGCCAGCAGTTACCTTCGGTCCGGGACTAGCGTTGCAGATACGCAGTATTTT.

The rearrangement joins TRBV6-4 to TRBJ2-4; TRBD2 agrees at 7 bases. The ends lost 2 bases at V and 13 bases at J; junction bases unmatched: 8. From germline, CDR1 is MRHNA and CDR2 SNTAGT. This CDR3 contains 13 residues. The CDR3, as DNA: TGTGCCAGCAGTGACAAGACTAGCAGGGAGCAGTACTTC. Protein sequence: CASSDKTSREQYF.

As to this clonotype: The junction and the germline gene differ at one end; a read error may be behind it. V gene TRBV7-2 combines with J gene TRBJ2-5; D may be TRBD1 or TRBD2 (6 bases each). Judging by the DNA end, TRBJ2-7 fits better; the J call may be wrong. This CDR3 contains 13 residues. Germline values: CDR1 SGHTA, CDR2 FQGNSA. CDR3 coding DNA: TGTGCCAGCAGTTTAGGGGGGAACCCCGAGCAGTACTTC. Translating gives CASSLGGNPEQYF.

This clonotype was picked up a small number of times. The chain links TRBV28 to TRBJ1-4; 7 positions match TRBD1. CDR1 and CDR2 (germline): MDHEN, SYDVKM. The CDR3 spans 14 residues. Trimming took 6 bases from V and 8 from J; bases not matched to a gene: 9. In DNA form, the CDR3 reads TGTGCCAGCAGACTCGACAGGGTGGTAGAAAAACTGTTTTTT. Protein: CASRLDRVVEKLFF.

The chain couples TRBV7-2 to TRBJ2-3; TRBD2 matches at 7 bases. Losses at the gene ends were 5 bases for V and 4 bases for J; bases not matched to a gene: 12. Germline values: CDR1 SGHTA, CDR2 FQGNSA. The CDR3 is 16 amino acids. CDR3 loop: CASSLGAGRVADTQYF. The CDR3 DNA reads as TGTGCCAGCAGCCTAGGAGCGGGGAGGGTCGCAGATACGCAGTATTTT.

This chain links TRBV12-3 or TRBV12-4 with TRBJ2-3; D unclear. V was cut by 8 bases and J by 5 bases, with 8 bases left in between. The CDR3 totals 11 residues. The CDR3 bases are TGTGCCAGCGAACAACAAGATACGCAGTATTTT. This codes for CASEQQDTQYF.

Only a few counts were recorded for this clonotype. V gene TRBV4-3 combines with J gene TRBJ2-1, with D perhaps matching TRBD1 (6 bases). Trimming shortened V by 0 bases and J by 6 bases, and 9 bases separated the two germline ends. The CDR3 loop spans 14 amino acids. Per germline, CDR1 LGHNA and CDR2 YSLEER. CDR3 protein: CASSQESGANEQFF. CDR3 coding DNA: TGCGCCAGCAGCCAAGAGTCAGGGGCCAATGAGCAGTTCTTC.

In this sample, this clonotype turned up a few times. The chain recombines TRBV20-1 with TRBJ2-1; 10 nucleotides align to TRBD1. J was trimmed by 6 bases and V by 3 bases; bases with no gene match: 5. In germline, CDR1 is DFQATT, CDR2 SNEGSKA (reference sequence). The CDR3 sequence is 14 residues long. The CDR3 DNA is TGCAGTGCTAGGAGGGGGGACAGGGGCAATGAGCAGTTCTTC. Protein sequence: CSARRGDRGNEQFF.